This T cell receptor (beta chain) was sequenced in a study of response to subunit inactivated influenza vaccine. The study's findings and limits: Few new T cells, the authors suggested, are recruited by each seasonal influenza vaccination.

TCRdb re-called the RT-PCR reads with MiXCR, one entry per CDR3 protein. The table has under 200,000 distinct CDR3 sequences, roughly a tenth seen once. This clonotype was recorded many times. Its antigen remains unidentified. The CDR3 has 17 residues. The trim removed 6 bases at V and 0 bases at J, leaving 13 bases unmatched. From germline, CDR1 is DFQATT and CDR2 SNEGSKA (reference sequence). Source: non-naive T cells sorted from PBMCs, taken roughly 46 days after vaccination. The sequence was collected from a man aged 45-65 years who received an inactivated influenza vaccine. The gene calls are TRBV20-1 and TRBJ2-1; TRBD2 matches at 8 bases. The CDR3 bases are TGCAGTGCCGTCTGGGCACTCGGGGGGGCCTCCTACAATGAGCAGTTCTTC. Translating gives CSAVWALGGASYNEQFF.